These 10 T cell receptor beta chains were all obtained from the same sample, sequenced in a study of PD-1 blockade in classical Hodgkin lymphoma. The method was immunoSEQ multiplex PCR; TCRdb's version includes in-frame clones alone and lacks a portion of them. The repertoire includes some 41,000 clones, about 79% of them detected once, and approximately 9.9% sits in the top ten. Brentuximab vedotin exposure varied, and every patient relapsed after autologous stem cell transplantation. The sequenced sample was peripheral blood mononuclear cells (PBMCs), obtained at baseline. The receptors were gathered from a human donor with classical Hodgkin lymphoma.

As for this clone: No conserved phenylalanine or tryptophan ends this CDR3, so it is likely a read error. No DNA is shown, since the ends of the CDR3 on it are uncertain; the CDR3 is the one TCRdb lists. The chain uses TRBV7-9 and TRBJ2-3; the DNA was not used to check the table's D call, TRBD2. The CDR3 is made up of 10 amino acids, end residues included. Germline V gene lookup returns CDR1 SEHNR and CDR2 FQNEAQ (reference sequence). Here the CDR3 reads CASSSRLAGG.

V usage is TRBV11-2 and J usage is TRBJ2-3; maybe TRBD1 (6 bases). This CDR3 is 15 amino acids long. Trimming removed 1 base at V and 4 bases at J, with 12 bases between. The germline gives CDR1 SGHAT, CDR2 FQNNGV. DNA for the CDR3: TGTGCCAGCAGCTTAGTGGGGGACACTTCAGATACGCAGTATTTT. Its protein is CASSLVGDTSDTQYF.

This chain uses TRBV5-4 with TRBJ2-5, with 11 bases fitting TRBD1. This CDR3 has 16 residues. Trimming at V came to 2 bases and at J to 5 bases, leaving 8 bases not matched to a gene. Germline assignment: CDR1 SGHNT and CDR2 YYREEE (reference sequence). The CDR3 region has the DNA TGTGCCAGCAGCTTCTCGGGACAGGGGGATTCGGAGACCCAGTACTTC. Translated, it gives CASSFSGQGDSETQYF.

This clone was observed a single time. This chain uses TRBV27 with TRBJ2-2; D may match TRBD1 or TRBD2 (5 bases each). Germline V gene data show CDR1 as MNHEY and CDR2 as SMNVEV (reference sequence). The CDR3 loop spans 15 amino acids. Between the trimmed V and J ends, which lost 3 bases and 4 bases, there was a span of 12 bases. This CDR3 is CASSFGGRGTGELFF. The CDR3, as DNA: TGTGCCAGCAGTTTCGGAGGAAGGGGCACCGGGGAGCTGTTTTTT.

This clone has more than one count but fewer than ten. V usage is TRBV28 and J usage is TRBJ1-5; no reliable D call. The CDR3 runs 12 residues. V dropped 7 bases and J dropped 3 bases, with 7 bases sitting between them. Germline V lookup: CDR1 MDHEN, CDR2 SYDVKM. CDR3 DNA: TGTGCCAGCATGAGACTCAATCAGCCCCAGCATTTT. Amino acids: CASMRLNQPQHF.

This clone was detected a few times. The chain is built from TRBV5-1 and TRBJ2-7; tentative D call: TRBD1 (5 bases). The CDR3 sequence is 14 residues long. Germline loops: CDR1 SGHRS, CDR2 YFSETQ. The V and J ends lost 2 bases and 2 bases respectively, with 11 bases between them. The CDR3 DNA follows: TGCGCCAGCAGCTTAGAATGGGGCCCCTACGAGCAGTACTTC. This sequence encodes CASSLEWGPYEQYF.

The genes are TRBV6-1 and TRBJ2-7, with TRBD2 matching over 10 bases. This CDR3 has 15 amino acids. V trimming: 4 bases; J trimming: 6 bases; junction bases outside the gene matches: 9. Germline CDR1 MNHNS, CDR2 SASEGT. The CDR3 DNA reads TGTGCCAGCAGTGGATCTAGCGGGGGTTTCTCCGAGCAGTACTTC. Its translation is CASSGSSGGFSEQYF.

This chain connects TRBV27 to TRBJ1-5; 9 positions match TRBD1. With V trimmed by 8 bases and J by 6 bases, 8 bases remained unmatched. Germline V gene data show CDR1 as MNHEY and CDR2 as SMNVEV (reference sequence). This CDR3 contains 14 residues. The CDR3: CASGVTGGGQPQHF. CDR3 DNA: TGTGCCAGCGGCGTAACAGGGGGCGGTCAGCCCCAGCATTTT.

V is TRBV9 and J is TRBJ2-3; D remains ambiguous. V lost 0 bases, J lost 4 bases, and 9 bases lay in between. There are 14 residues in the CDR3. CDR1 SGDLS and CDR2 YYNGEE come from the germline V gene. The CDR3 sequence: CASSVATPADTQYF. The CDR3 DNA sequence: TGTGCCAGCAGCGTAGCTACTCCCGCAGATACGCAGTATTTT.

CDR3 DNA: TGTGCCAGCAGCTTGGTGGACCGACAGCCAAACACCATATATTTT. It yields the protein CASSLVDRQPNTIYF. J is TRBJ1-3 and V is TRBV5-6; D perhaps matches TRBD1 (5 bases). CDR1 is SGHDT and CDR2 is YYEEEE in the germline V gene. Trimming pared 0 bases from V and 6 bases from J, leaving 13 bases between. The CDR3 extends over 15 amino acids. Using reference TRBV5-6 and TRBJ1-3 for the parts outside the CDR3, the full variable domain is DAGVTQSPTHLIKTRGQQVTLRCSPKSGHDTVSWYQQALGQGPQFIFQYYEEEERQRGNFPDRFSGHQFPNYSSELNVNALLLGDSALYLCASSLVDRQPNTIYFGEGSWLTVV.